This T cell receptor beta chain was observed in a study of tumor-infiltrating lymphocytes in localized non-small cell lung cancer. Findings and limits, study-wide: Higher tumor T cell infiltration than in uninvolved lung was supported by TCRbeta sequencing. Each assay used a separate piece of the same tissue. Available tissue quantity limited TCR sequencing to a patient subset.

Per the germline V gene, CDR1 is SGHTA and CDR2 is FQGNSA. V dropped 0 bases and J dropped 2 bases, with 1 base sitting between them. The CDR3 has 12 amino acids. This table comes from immunoSEQ multiplex PCR, and its TCRdb copy is limited to in-frame clones, with some not included. The sample consists of some 13,000 clones, roughly four fifths of them appearing once. In regard to this clone: Antigen: not known.

The receptor was isolated from a human donor with non-small cell lung cancer. This sequence joins TRBV7-2 and TRBJ1-2; D uncertain. The sample consisted of uninvolved lung tissue not adjacent to the tumor. CDR3 region: CASSLANYGYTF. The CDR3 DNA is TGTGCCAGCAGCTTAGCGAACTATGGCTACACCTTC.